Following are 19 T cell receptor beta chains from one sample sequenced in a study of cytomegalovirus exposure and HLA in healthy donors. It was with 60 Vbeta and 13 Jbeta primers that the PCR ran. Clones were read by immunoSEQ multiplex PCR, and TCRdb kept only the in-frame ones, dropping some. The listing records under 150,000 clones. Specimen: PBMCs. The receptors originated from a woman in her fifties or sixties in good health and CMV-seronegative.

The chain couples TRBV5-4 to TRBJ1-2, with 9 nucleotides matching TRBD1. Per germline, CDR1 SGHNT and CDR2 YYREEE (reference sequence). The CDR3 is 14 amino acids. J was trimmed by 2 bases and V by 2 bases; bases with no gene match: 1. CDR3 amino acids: CASSFGTGNYGYTF. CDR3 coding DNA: TGTGCCAGCAGCTTCGGGACAGGGAACTATGGCTACACCTTC.

The CDR3: CSVEVPIGGLGELFF. The CDR3 DNA reads as TGCAGCGTTGAAGTCCCTATCGGGGGGCTAGGGGAGCTGTTTTTT. V usage is TRBV29-1 and J usage is TRBJ2-2; tentative D call: TRBD2 (7 bases). V was pared by 1 base and J by 8 bases, with 17 bases between. In germline, CDR1 is SQVTM, CDR2 ANQGSEA. CDR3 length equals 15 residues.

CDR3 residues: CSVETQGGETQYF. The CDR3 DNA reads TGCAGCGTTGAAACACAGGGTGGAGAGACCCAGTACTTC. The chain couples TRBV29-1 to TRBJ2-5, with a tentative D call TRBD1 (6 bases). Germline V gives CDR1 SQVTM, CDR2 ANQGSEA. V gave up 2 bases and J gave up 4 bases, with 11 bases separating them. This CDR3 comprises 13 residues.

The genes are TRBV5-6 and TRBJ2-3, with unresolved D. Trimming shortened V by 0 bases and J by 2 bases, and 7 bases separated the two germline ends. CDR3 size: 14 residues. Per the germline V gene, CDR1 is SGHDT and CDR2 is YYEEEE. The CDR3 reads CASSLALDTDTQYF. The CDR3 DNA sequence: TGTGCCAGCAGCTTGGCGTTAGACACAGATACGCAGTATTTT. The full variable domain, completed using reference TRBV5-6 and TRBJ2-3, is DAGVTQSPTHLIKTRGQQVTLRCSPKSGHDTVSWYQQALGQGPQFIFQYYEEEERQRGNFPDRFSGHQFPNYSSELNVNALLLGDSALYLCASSLALDTDTQYFGPGTRLTVL.

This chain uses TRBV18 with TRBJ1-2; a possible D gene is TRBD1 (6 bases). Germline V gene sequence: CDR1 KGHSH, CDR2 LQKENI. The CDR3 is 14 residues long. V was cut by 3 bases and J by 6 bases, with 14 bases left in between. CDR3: CASSPNRDTNGYTF. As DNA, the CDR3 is TGTGCCAGCTCACCGAACAGGGATACGAATGGCTACACCTTC.

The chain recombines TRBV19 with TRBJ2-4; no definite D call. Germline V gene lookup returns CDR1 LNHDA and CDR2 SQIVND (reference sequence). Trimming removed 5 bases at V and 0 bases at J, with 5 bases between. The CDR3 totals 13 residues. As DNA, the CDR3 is TGTGCCAGTAGTGGCGGAGCCAAAAACATTCAGTACTTC. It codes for CASSGGAKNIQYF.

In DNA, the CDR3 is TGTGCCAGCATACGGGGGAGCACAGATACGCAGTATTTT. Protein sequence: CASIRGSTDTQYF. V is TRBV6-6 and J is TRBJ2-3; TRBD2 might be the D (6 bases). This CDR3 has 13 residues. Germline assignment: CDR1 MNHNY and CDR2 SVGAGI (reference sequence). V was shortened by 7 bases and J by 0 bases, with 8 bases between the two germline ends.

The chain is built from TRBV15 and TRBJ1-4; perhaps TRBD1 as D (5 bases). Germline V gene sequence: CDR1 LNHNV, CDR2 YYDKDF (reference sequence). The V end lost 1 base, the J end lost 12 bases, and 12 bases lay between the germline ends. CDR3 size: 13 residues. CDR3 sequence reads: CATSRGQGLQLFF. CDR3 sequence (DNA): TGTGCCACCAGCAGAGGCCAGGGCCTCCAACTGTTTTTT.

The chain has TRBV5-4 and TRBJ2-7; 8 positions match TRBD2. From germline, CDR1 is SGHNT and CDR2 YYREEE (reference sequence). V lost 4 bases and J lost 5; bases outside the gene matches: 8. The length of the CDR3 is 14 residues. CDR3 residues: CASSPSTGGDEQYF. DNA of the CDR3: TGTGCCAGCAGCCCCTCAACGGGGGGGGACGAGCAGTACTTC.

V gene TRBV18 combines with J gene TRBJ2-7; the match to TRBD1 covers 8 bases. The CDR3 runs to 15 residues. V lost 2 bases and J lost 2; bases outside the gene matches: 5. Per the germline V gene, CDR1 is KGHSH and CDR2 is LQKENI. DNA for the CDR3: TGTGCCAGCTCACCAACGGCAGGGGGCACCTACGAGCAGTACTTC. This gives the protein CASSPTAGGTYEQYF.

CDR3 bases: TGTGCCACCACCAACTCTGGAAACACCATATATTTT. Amino acid sequence: CATTNSGNTIYF. This sequence joins TRBV15 and TRBJ1-3, with unresolved D. Germline values: CDR1 LNHNV, CDR2 YYDKDF (reference sequence). Trimming shortened V by 7 bases and J by 0 bases, and 4 bases separated the two germline ends. This CDR3 region has 12 residues. The full variable domain, with the rest looked up from reference TRBV15 and TRBJ1-3, is DAMVIQNPRYQVTQFGKPVTLSCSQTLNHNVMYWYQQKSSQAPKLLFHYYDKDFNNEADTPDNFQSRRPNTSFCFLDIRSPGLGDTAMYLCATTNSGNTIYFGEGSWLTVV.

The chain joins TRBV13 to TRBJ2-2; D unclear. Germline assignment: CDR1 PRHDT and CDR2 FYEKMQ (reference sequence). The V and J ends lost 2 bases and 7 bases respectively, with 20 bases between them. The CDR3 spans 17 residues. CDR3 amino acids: CASSLTRPPRRSGELFF. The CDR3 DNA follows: TGTGCCAGCAGCTTAACGAGGCCCCCCAGAAGGAGCGGGGAGCTGTTTTTT.

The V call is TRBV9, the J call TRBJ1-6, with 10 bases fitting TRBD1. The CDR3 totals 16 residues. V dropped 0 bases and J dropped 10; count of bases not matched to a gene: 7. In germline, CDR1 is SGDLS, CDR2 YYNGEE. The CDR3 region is CASSVEGQGSGSPLHF. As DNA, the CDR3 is TGTGCCAGCAGCGTAGAGGGACAGGGGTCAGGGTCACCCCTCCACTTT.

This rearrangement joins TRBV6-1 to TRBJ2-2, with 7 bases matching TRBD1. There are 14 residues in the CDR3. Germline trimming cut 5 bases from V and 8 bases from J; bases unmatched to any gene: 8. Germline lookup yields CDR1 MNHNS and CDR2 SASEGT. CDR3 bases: TGTGCCAGCAGTACGGACAGGTTCCTTGGGGAGCTGTTTTTT. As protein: CASSTDRFLGELFF.

CDR3 loop: CASKGDYISTDTQYF. CDR3 coding DNA: TGCGCCAGCAAGGGGGACTACATTAGCACAGATACGCAGTATTTT. The rearrangement uses TRBV10-2 and TRBJ2-3; possibly TRBD2 for D (7 bases). The CDR3 is 15 amino acids. Trimming left V 7 bases short and J 0 bases short, with 14 bases between. CDR1 and CDR2 (germline): WSHSY, SAAADI.

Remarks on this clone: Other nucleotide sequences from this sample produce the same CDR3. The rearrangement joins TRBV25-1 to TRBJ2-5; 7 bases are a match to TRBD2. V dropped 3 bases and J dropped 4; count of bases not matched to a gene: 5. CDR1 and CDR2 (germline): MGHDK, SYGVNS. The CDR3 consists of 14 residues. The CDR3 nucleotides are TGTGCCAGCAGTGAGCCCGGGAGGAGAGAGACCCAGTACTTC. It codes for CASSEPGRRETQYF.

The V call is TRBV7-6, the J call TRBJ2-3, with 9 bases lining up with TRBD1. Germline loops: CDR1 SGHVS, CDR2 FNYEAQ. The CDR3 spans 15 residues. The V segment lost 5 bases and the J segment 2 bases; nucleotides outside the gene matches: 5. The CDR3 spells CASSLGQGLTDTQYF. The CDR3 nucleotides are TGTGCCAGCAGCCTGGGACAGGGCCTCACAGATACGCAGTATTTT.

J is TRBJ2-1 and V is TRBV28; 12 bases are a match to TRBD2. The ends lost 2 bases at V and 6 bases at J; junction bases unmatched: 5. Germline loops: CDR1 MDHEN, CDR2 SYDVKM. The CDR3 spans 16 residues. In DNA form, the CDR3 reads TGTGCCAGCAGTTTACTAGCGGGAGGGAATCGCAATGAGCAGTTCTTC. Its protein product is CASSLLAGGNRNEQFF.

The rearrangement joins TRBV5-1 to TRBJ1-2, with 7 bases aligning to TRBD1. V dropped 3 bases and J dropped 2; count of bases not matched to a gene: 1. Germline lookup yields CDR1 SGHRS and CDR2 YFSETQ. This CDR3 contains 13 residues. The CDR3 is CASSSGQNYGYTF. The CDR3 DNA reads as TGCGCCAGCAGCTCGGGACAGAACTATGGCTACACCTTC.